One T cell receptor (beta chain) is described in this entry. Its matching antigen is unknown. The data were obtained in a study of OX40 agonist ivuxolimab in advanced cancers. Study summary: Eligibility admitted prior anti-PD-1, anti-PD-L1 or anti-CTLA-4 therapy; around 42% had some. Study-wide results and limits: Patients who responded partially at 0.1-3.0 mg/kg showed clonal expansion ranking among the lowest. Also present in some nonresponders was a low level of normalized T-cell clonal expansion. No antigen was identified for the clonally expanded peripheral T cells.

This table comes from immunoSEQ multiplex PCR, and its TCRdb copy is limited to in-frame clones, with some not included. The sample holds over 55,000 clones, 91% seen once. The sequencing used CD4+ or CD8+ T cells sorted from blood, collected in a trial of the OX40 agonist ivuxolimab. The sequence was collected from an adult with an advanced solid tumor such as melanoma, head and neck, liver or kidney cancer.

The CDR3 spells CASTPLAGGGNEQFF. CDR3 DNA: TGTGCCAGTACCCCTTTAGCGGGAGGGGGCAATGAGCAGTTCTTC. The chain carries TRBV19 and TRBJ2-1; the match to TRBD2 covers 11 bases. CDR1 and CDR2 from the germline V gene are LNHDA and SQIVND (reference sequence). The CDR3 sequence is 15 residues long. Trimming cost V 7 bases and J 6 bases; bases outside gene matches: 8.